This T cell receptor (beta chain) was identified during a study of cytotoxic CD8 clonotypes in ibrutinib-treated CLL. Study summary: Among the patients, about a dozen presented as relapsed/refractory and fewer than 16 as treatment-naive; roughly 17 showed unmutated IGHV.

The assay was immunoSEQ multiplex PCR, and TCRdb's table has in-frame clones only and misses some. The sample consists of around 330,000 clones, under 70% of them appearing once. The authors obtained roughly 2 micrograms of genomic DNA from cryopreserved PBMCs for TCR beta libraries. General study results and limits: Clonality went up at the time of ibrutinib response, stayed stable in sustained remission, and later dropped back toward its baseline level at progression.

A word on this clone: As yet, its antigen is unknown.

Trimming left V 1 base short and J 6 bases short, with 12 bases between. This CDR3 has 14 amino acids. In germline, CDR1 is SQVTM, CDR2 ANQGSEA. This chain joins TRBV29-1 and TRBJ2-2; D is possibly TRBD2 (5 bases). The sample in question was PBMCs, obtained after 36 months of ibrutinib treatment. The receptor comes from a human donor with chronic lymphocytic leukemia. CDR3 nucleotides: TGCAGCGTTGAAGCAACGGGAATTCCCGGGGAGCTGTTTTTT. Translated, it gives CSVEATGIPGELFF.